This is a list of T cell receptor beta chains from one sample in a study of T cells after yellow fever vaccination. TCRdb independently ran MiXCR on the 5' RACE reads; one entry per CDR3 protein. The data contain under 150,000 distinct CDR3 sequences, about 7.7% of them seen just once; the ten biggest clones take up around 0.73%. The specimen was CD4+ T cells sorted from PBMCs, collected 5 days after the yellow fever booster vaccination. The receptors come from a man in his thirties or forties who received the YFV17D yellow fever vaccine. The CDR3 runs from the conserved cysteine through the conserved F or W. The order of the fields is clone size, D gene, J gene, V gene, CDR3 DNA, CDR3 protein. D genes are given only for firm matches. The size entry is marked missing in some rows and otherwise reads once, few, many or a size class.

size: many; D: TRBD1; J: TRBJ2-2; V: TRBV7-2; DNA: TGTGCCAGCAGCCCCTGGACAGGGAACACCGGGGAGCTGTTTTTT; CDR3: CASSPWTGNTGELFF
size: many; D: NA; J: TRBJ2-5; V: TRBV20-1; DNA: TGCAGTGCTAGAGTAGGGTCCACCCAAGAGACCCAGTACTTC; CDR3: CSARVGSTQETQYF
size: many; D: NA; J: TRBJ2-7; V: TRBV29-1; DNA: TGCAGCGCCTTAGACGACAATAGGAACGAGCAGTACTTC; CDR3: CSALDDNRNEQYF
size: many; D: NA; J: TRBJ1-2; V: TRBV29-1; DNA: TGCAGCGTTGGTGGCCAGGGTGGCTACACCTTC; CDR3: CSVGGQGGYTF
size: many; D: TRBD2; J: TRBJ2-3; V: TRBV12-5; DNA: TGTGCTAGTGGTTCCCCCTCCGGACTAGCGGGAGGGGCTTATACGCAGTATTTT; CDR3: CASGSPSGLAGGAYTQYF
size: many; D: TRBD2; J: TRBJ2-7; V: TRBV7-2; DNA: TGTGCCAGCAGCCTGGGACTAGCGACAGGCTACGAGCAGTACTTC; CDR3: CASSLGLATGYEQYF
size: many; D: TRBD1; J: TRBJ1-4; V: TRBV4-3; DNA: TGCGCCAGCAGCCTGGGGGAGGGACAGGGGTTAGGGAAACTGTTTTTT; CDR3: CASSLGEGQGLGKLFF
size: few; D: NA; J: TRBJ2-3; V: TRBV5-6; DNA: TGTGCCAGCAGTACTGATCGCACAGATACGCAGTATTTT; CDR3: CASSTDRTDTQYF
size: many; D: TRBD2; J: TRBJ2-3; V: TRBV12-3/TRBV12-4; DNA: TGTGCCAGCAGTCGCACTAGCGGTTATGCAGATACGCAGTATTTT; CDR3: CASSRTSGYADTQYF
size: few; D: TRBD1; J: TRBJ2-6; V: TRBV20-1; DNA: TGCAGTGCTACGGACAGGGCTGGGGCCAACGTCCTGACTTTC; CDR3: CSATDRAGANVLTF
size: NA; D: TRBD1; J: TRBJ2-7; V: TRBV18; DNA: TGTGCCAGCTCACCACCTGAACAGGGGCAGGGGTGGCGATACCGCTACGAGCAGTACTTC; CDR3: CASSPPEQGQGWRYRYEQYF
size: NA; D: TRBD2; J: TRBJ2-4; V: TRBV5-6; DNA: TGTGCCATCAGCTTGGTGTGGACAGGGGGACTAGCGGGAGTCGTCAAAAACATTCAGTACTTC; CDR3: CAISLVWTGGLAGVVKNIQYF
size: many; D: TRBD2; J: TRBJ2-7; V: TRBV4-3; DNA: TGCGCCAGCAGCTACAATTGGCAGGGCGGACTAGCGGGAAAATACGAGCAGTACTTC; CDR3: CASSYNWQGGLAGKYEQYF
size: many; D: NA; J: TRBJ2-5; V: TRBV20-1; DNA: TGCAGTGCTAGAGAGTGGCGGATACAAGAGACCCAGTACTTC; CDR3: CSAREWRIQETQYF
size: NA; D: NA; J: TRBJ2-1; V: TRBV27; DNA: TGTGCCAGCAGTACTGTGTCTGCCACATACAATGAGCAGTTCTTC; CDR3: CASSTVSATYNEQFF
size: many; D: TRBD2; J: TRBJ2-1; V: TRBV5-1; DNA: TGCGCCAGCAGCCCTAGGACTAGCGGGAGAAGAGGTGGTGAGCAGTTCTTC; CDR3: CASSPRTSGRRGGEQFF
size: many; D: NA; J: TRBJ2-5; V: TRBV5-1; DNA: TGCGCCAGCAGCTTGGCGGGAGCGACAAAGGAGGAGACCCAGTACTTC; CDR3: CASSLAGATKEETQYF
size: many; D: NA; J: TRBJ2-3; V: TRBV6-2/TRBV6-3; DNA: TGTGCCAGCAGTTTCAGCTTTGATACGCAGTATTTT; CDR3: CASSFSFDTQYF
size: many; D: NA; J: TRBJ2-5; V: TRBV20-1; DNA: TGCAGTGCTAGAGTGGGCAGGGAGACCCAGTACTTC; CDR3: CSARVGRETQYF
size: many; D: NA; J: TRBJ2-3; V: TRBV18; DNA: TGTGCCAGCTCACCTTCGCAGACAGATACGCAGTATTTT; CDR3: CASSPSQTDTQYF
size: many; D: NA; J: TRBJ2-5; V: TRBV14; DNA: TGTGCCAGCAGCCCAGACCAGCGGCGTAAAGAGACCCAGTACTTC; CDR3: CASSPDQRRKETQYF
size: NA; D: NA; J: TRBJ2-3; V: TRBV7-3; DNA: TGTGCCAGCAGCTTCGGTCCTAGCATAGATACGCAGTATTTT; CDR3: CASSFGPSIDTQYF
size: many; D: NA; J: TRBJ1-6; V: TRBV6-5; DNA: TGTGCCAGCAGTTACTTAAGGACAGAAACGCCACCCCTCCACTTT; CDR3: CASSYLRTETPPLHF
size: many; D: TRBD1; J: TRBJ2-7; V: TRBV7-2; DNA: TGTGCCAGCAGCTCTCAGACAGGGTCGTGGGAGCAGTACTTC; CDR3: CASSSQTGSWEQYF
size: many; D: NA; J: TRBJ1-3; V: TRBV20-1; DNA: TGCAGTGCTAGAGCTGGAAACACCATATATTTT; CDR3: CSARAGNTIYF